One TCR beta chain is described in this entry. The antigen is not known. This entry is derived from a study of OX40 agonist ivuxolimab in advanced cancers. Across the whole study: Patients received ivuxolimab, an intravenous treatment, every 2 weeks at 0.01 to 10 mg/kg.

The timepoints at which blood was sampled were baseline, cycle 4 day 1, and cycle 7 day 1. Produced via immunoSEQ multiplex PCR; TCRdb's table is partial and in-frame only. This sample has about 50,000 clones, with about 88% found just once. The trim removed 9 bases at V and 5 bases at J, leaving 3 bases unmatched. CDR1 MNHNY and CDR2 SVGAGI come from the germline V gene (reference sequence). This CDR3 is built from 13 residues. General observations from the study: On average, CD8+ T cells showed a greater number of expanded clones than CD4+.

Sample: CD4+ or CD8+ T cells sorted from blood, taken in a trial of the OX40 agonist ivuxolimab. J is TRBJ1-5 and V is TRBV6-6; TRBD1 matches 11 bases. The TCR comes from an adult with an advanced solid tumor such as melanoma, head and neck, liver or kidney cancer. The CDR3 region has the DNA TGTGCCAGTAAGGGACAGGGGGATCAGCCCCAGCATTTT. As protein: CASKGQGDQPQHF.